This T cell receptor (beta chain) originates from a study of T cell responses to AZD1222 COVID-19 vaccine. Only in-frame clones appear in the TCRdb table, and some are missing; sequencing was by immunoSEQ multiplex PCR. The sample has some 150,000 clones; 85% to 90% are singletons. V was pared by 2 bases and J by 5 bases, with 21 bases between. The CDR3 spans 16 residues. Germline lookup yields CDR1 SQVTM and CDR2 ANQGSEA. Comment on this clone: The antigen is unknown.

Overall study findings and caveats: Donors, mostly white British, included more females; clonal diversity was possibly underestimated. Repertoires were obtained solely post-peak T cell response.

The rearrangement joins TRBV29-1 to TRBJ2-5; D tentatively fits TRBD1 or TRBD2 (5 bases each). Sequences were derived from peripheral blood, sampled on day 0 of AZD1222 vaccination. This clonotype was sampled from an adult in good health. The CDR3 loop is CSVELRGGRGGETQYF. CDR3 nucleotide sequence: TGCAGCGTTGAATTGCGCGGTGGTAGGGGCGGGGAGACCCAGTACTTC.